This entry describes one TCR beta chain. Its antigen is not identified. Profiling relied on immunoSEQ multiplex PCR, and the TCRdb table lists in-frame clones only, not all of them. Here the sample spans fewer than 25,000 clones, about four fifths being singletons. The study pulled out CD4+ and CD8+ cells with positive magnetic bead selection and then checked their purity by flow cytometry. This record comes from a study of somatic mutations in cytotoxic T cells in rheumatoid arthritis. For the study at large: Purity of nearly 100% was reached when some V beta antibody-stained T-cell populations were flow-sorted, including V beta1+ cells sequenced for TCRB. Study findings and constraints: Slight underrepresentation of TRBV07 in rheumatoid arthritis patients was not adjusted for multiple comparisons. Relative to age-matched healthy controls, rheumatoid arthritis patients did not differ significantly in CD8+ T-cell clonality.

V gave up 0 bases and J gave up 1 base, with 8 bases separating them. The CDR3 consists of 16 residues. Germline V gene data show CDR1 as SGDLS and CDR2 as YYNGEE. The chain couples TRBV9 to TRBJ2-6; D is unclear. Sequenced sample: CD8+ T cells sorted from blood. This receptor was taken from an adult with rheumatoid arthritis. CDR3 loop: CASSVARGSGANVLTF. CDR3 in DNA: TGTGCCAGCAGCGTAGCGAGAGGTTCTGGGGCCAACGTCCTGACTTTC.